The rows below give T cell receptor beta chains drawn from one sample of a study of blood T cells in healthy people across ages. TCRdb redid the calling of the 5' RACE reads with MiXCR, one entry per CDR3 protein. The profile covers 1.8 million or so distinct CDR3 sequences, with about two fifths appearing a single time and roughly 23% taken by the ten largest. Sequencing was carried out using blood. All receptors come from a human donor in good health. Each CDR3 is given with its conserved first and last residue. The D gene is left open where the match is weak. Rows give clone size only sometimes, using once, few, many, or a class for an expanded clone.

CASSSPGHHYGYTF | TGTGCCAGCAGCTCCCCGGGACACCACTATGGCTACACCTTC | TRBV7-9 | . | TRBJ1-2 | few
CATSGSSNYGYTF | TGTGCCACCAGCGGGAGTTCTAACTATGGTTACACCTTC | TRBV15 | . | TRBJ1-2 | .
CASSQFIPGQGWVGSYEQYF | TGCGCCAGCAGCCAGTTTATACCGGGACAGGGTTGGGTTGGCTCCTACGAGCAGTACTTC | TRBV4-3 | TRBD1 | TRBJ2-7 | many
CASSFRRAGNTDTQYF | TGTGCCAGCAGCTTCCGGCGAGCGGGGAACACAGATACGCAGTATTTT | TRBV7-9 | TRBD2 | TRBJ2-3 | .
CASSLGAPGVPYEQYF | TGTGCCAGCAGCTTAGGAGCGCCTGGGGTACCCTACGAGCAGTACTTC | TRBV13 | . | TRBJ2-7 | .
CASSLAGGQGMGETQYF | TGTGCCAGCAGCTTAGCGGGGGGACAGGGGATGGGCGAGACCCAGTACTTC | TRBV7-7 | TRBD1 | TRBJ2-5 | .
CATTDGGDTQYF | TGTGCCACAACGGATGGCGGGGATACGCAGTATTTT | TRBV19 | . | TRBJ2-3 | .
CASSEASPNYGYTF | TGCGCCAGCAGCGAGGCCAGTCCTAACTATGGCTACACCTTC | TRBV5-1 | . | TRBJ1-2 | few
CSARNQGAGTGELFF | TGCAGTGCTAGAAATCAGGGGGCAGGGACCGGGGAGCTGTTTTTT | TRBV20-1 | TRBD1 | TRBJ2-2 | .
CASSDGPQPQHF | TGTGCCAGCAGCGACGGACCACAGCCCCAGCATTTT | TRBV12-3/TRBV12-4 | . | TRBJ1-5 | few
CASSAEQGIYGYTF | TGTGCCAGCAGCGCGGAACAGGGAATCTATGGCTACACCTTC | TRBV7-3 | . | TRBJ1-2 | once
CASVRGKGTYEQYF | TGTGCCAGCGTGAGGGGTAAAGGGACCTACGAGCAGTACTTC | TRBV6-2/TRBV6-3 | . | TRBJ2-7 | .
CASSQGVAGTYNEQFF | TGCGCCAGCAGCCAAGGAGTAGCGGGAACCTACAATGAGCAGTTCTTC | TRBV4-1 | TRBD2 | TRBJ2-1 | .
CASSFGQRQETQYF | TGTGCCAGCAGCTTCGGACAGCGCCAAGAGACCCAGTACTTC | TRBV11-3 | . | TRBJ2-5 | .
CASSYTGTGVTGELLF | TGCGCCAGCAGCTACACCGGGACAGGGGTCACCGGGGAGCTGTTGTTT | TRBV5-1 | TRBD1 | TRBJ2-2 | .
CAGSFSGHPFSGANVLTF | TGTGCCGGCAGTTTTTCGGGACACCCATTCTCTGGGGCCAACGTCCTGACTTTC | TRBV28 | . | TRBJ2-6 | .
CASSQEVEEFGEKLFF | TGTGCCAGCAGCCAAGAGGTGGAGGAGTTTGGTGAAAAACTGTTTTTT | TRBV4-2 | . | TRBJ1-4 | .
CASSWWGSNEKLFF | TGTGCCAGCAGTTGGTGGGGATCTAATGAAAAACTGTTTTTT | TRBV12-3/TRBV12-4 | . | TRBJ1-4 | once
CATRGNGYTF | TGCGCGACCCGAGGGAACGGCTACACCTTC | TRBV29-1 | . | TRBJ1-2 | .
CATRKTEYEQYF | TGTGCCACCAGAAAGACAGAATACGAGCAGTACTTC | TRBV24-1 | . | TRBJ2-7 | many
CASSSTVGPGELFF | TGCGCCAGCAGCTCGACAGTGGGACCCGGGGAGCTGTTTTTT | TRBV5-1 | . | TRBJ2-2 | .
CSVEARGVGGYGYTF | TGCAGCGTTGAAGCAAGGGGTGTCGGCGGGTATGGCTACACCTTC | TRBV29-1 | . | TRBJ1-2 | few
CASTPGRDGNNEQFF | TGTGCCAGTACCCCGGGCCGGGACGGGAACAATGAGCAGTTCTTC | TRBV19 | . | TRBJ2-1 | .
CASSQDGLPYTDTQYF | TGTGCCAGCAGCCAAGATGGTTTACCCTACACAGATACGCAGTATTTT | TRBV14 | . | TRBJ2-3 | .
CASSQDWQSSYEQYF | TGCGCCAGCAGCCAAGATTGGCAGAGCTCCTACGAGCAGTACTTC | TRBV4-1 | . | TRBJ2-7 | few
CASSFLEGLGTDTQYF | TGTGCCAGCAGTTTCCTTGAGGGGCTAGGCACAGATACGCAGTATTTT | TRBV12-3/TRBV12-4 | . | TRBJ2-3 | .
CASSDGGLGIGDEQFF | TGTGCCAGCAGCGACGGAGGACTCGGGATCGGCGATGAGCAGTTCTTC | TRBV9 | . | TRBJ2-1 | .
CASSQERAGTNSPLHF | TGTGCCAGCAGCCAAGAAAGGGCGGGGACCAATTCACCCCTCCACTTT | TRBV4-2 | . | TRBJ1-6 | .
CASSPSSGGPYNEQFF | TGTGCTAGCAGCCCCTCTAGCGGGGGGCCTTACAATGAGCAGTTCTTC | TRBV7-7 | TRBD2 | TRBJ2-1 | few
CASSSVGPGGEQYF | TGTGCCAGCAGCTCGGTGGGGCCAGGAGGCGAGCAGTACTTC | TRBV11-2 | . | TRBJ2-7 | few
CSAGDRRAEQYF | TGCAGTGCGGGGGACAGGAGGGCCGAGCAGTACTTC | TRBV20-1 | TRBD1 | TRBJ2-7 | .
CASSGGTILSGANVLTF | TGCGCCAGCAGCGGGGGGACTATCCTATCTGGGGCCAACGTCCTGACTTTC | TRBV5-1 | TRBD2 | TRBJ2-6 | .
CASSVSGVRTDTQYF | TGCGCCAGCAGTGTTAGCGGGGTTCGCACAGATACGCAGTATTTT | TRBV10-2 | TRBD2 | TRBJ2-3 | .
CASSRLEMNTEAFF | TGTGCCAGCAGTAGATTAGAGATGAACACTGAAGCTTTCTTT | TRBV27 | . | TRBJ1-1 | few
CATGKGGRDYEQYF | TGTGCCACAGGAAAAGGGGGCAGAGACTACGAGCAGTACTTC | TRBV6-1 | TRBD1 | TRBJ2-7 | few
CASSPEGRGYAKNIQYF | TGTGCCAGCTCACCCGAGGGCAGGGGTTATGCCAAAAACATTCAGTACTTC | TRBV18 | . | TRBJ2-4 | few
CASSLNRGCYGYTF | TGTGCCAGCAGCTTGAACAGAGGGTGCTATGGCTACACCTTC | TRBV5-5 | . | TRBJ1-2 | .
CASSFGDYYNEQFF | TGTGCCAGCAGTTTTGGGGACTACTACAATGAGCAGTTCTTC | TRBV12-3/TRBV12-4 | TRBD2 | TRBJ2-1 | many
CSANPGLARYNEQFF | TGCAGTGCTAACCCCGGACTAGCTAGGTACAATGAGCAGTTCTTC | TRBV20-1 | TRBD2 | TRBJ2-1 | .
CSVAPERAQETQYF | TGCAGCGTTGCCCCGGAGAGAGCCCAAGAGACCCAGTACTTC | TRBV29-1 | . | TRBJ2-5 | .
CASSYPLGPWTDFSYEQYF | TGTGCCAGCAGTTACCCCCTCGGCCCCTGGACAGACTTCTCCTACGAGCAGTACTTC | TRBV6-2/TRBV6-3 | . | TRBJ2-7 | .
CSAGQSPGGTYGYTF | TGCAGTGCTGGCCAATCCCCAGGGGGCACCTATGGCTACACCTTC | TRBV20-1 | TRBD1 | TRBJ1-2 | .
CASSLSRSIQETQYF | TGTGCCAGCAGCTTATCCAGGTCCATACAAGAGACCCAGTACTTC | TRBV7-3 | . | TRBJ2-5 | .
CASRRQGNNEELFF | TGTGCCAGCAGACGACAGGGGAACAATGAAGAACTGTTTTTT | TRBV28 | TRBD1 | TRBJ1-4 | .
CSVCLQGHYEQYF | TGCAGCGTTTGTTTGCAGGGCCACTACGAGCAGTACTTC | TRBV29-1 | . | TRBJ2-7 | .
CASSVTAMWETQYF | TGTGCCAGCAGCGTGACAGCAATGTGGGAGACCCAGTACTTC | TRBV6-2/TRBV6-3 | . | TRBJ2-5 | few
CASSQEAGANVRTF | TGTGCCAGCAGCCAAGAAGCGGGGGCCAACGTCCGGACTTTC | TRBV3-1 | TRBD2 | TRBJ2-6 | .
CSVEDPFSDEQYF | TGCAGCGTTGAAGATCCGTTTTCCGACGAGCAGTACTTC | TRBV29-1 | . | TRBJ2-7 | .
CASSSRETEAFF | TGCGCCAGCAGCTCGAGGGAAACTGAAGCTTTCTTT | TRBV5-1 | . | TRBJ1-1 | .
CATSDSGPTGYTF | TGTGCCACCAGTGACTCGGGACCAACCGGCTACACCTTC | TRBV24-1 | . | TRBJ1-2 | few
CASRGTSRLINYGYTF | TGTGCCAGCAGGGGAACGTCACGATTAATTAACTATGGCTACACCTTC | TRBV27 | . | TRBJ1-2 | few
CASSQDPGPRGEQYF | TGCGCCAGCAGCCAAGATCCGGGCCCCCGGGGCGAGCAGTACTTC | TRBV4-3 | . | TRBJ2-7 | .
CSAPRVGVYGYTF | TGCAGTGCTCCCCGGGTCGGTGTTTATGGCTACACCTTC | TRBV20-1 | . | TRBJ1-2 | few
CSARDIRRDSYNEQFF | TGCAGTGCTAGAGATATTCGTCGGGACAGCTACAATGAGCAGTTCTTC | TRBV20-1 | TRBD1 | TRBJ2-1 | .
CASSTLGRRSHSPLHF | TGTGCCAGCTCAACACTAGGCAGAAGATCCCATTCACCCCTCCACTTT | TRBV27 | . | TRBJ1-6 | .
CSVEFNQETQYF | TGCAGCGTTGAGTTCAACCAAGAGACCCAGTACTTC | TRBV29-1 | . | TRBJ2-5 | many
CSVGQGADGGYTF | TGCAGCGTTGGACAGGGGGCAGACGGTGGCTACACCTTC | TRBV29-1 | TRBD1 | TRBJ1-2 | .